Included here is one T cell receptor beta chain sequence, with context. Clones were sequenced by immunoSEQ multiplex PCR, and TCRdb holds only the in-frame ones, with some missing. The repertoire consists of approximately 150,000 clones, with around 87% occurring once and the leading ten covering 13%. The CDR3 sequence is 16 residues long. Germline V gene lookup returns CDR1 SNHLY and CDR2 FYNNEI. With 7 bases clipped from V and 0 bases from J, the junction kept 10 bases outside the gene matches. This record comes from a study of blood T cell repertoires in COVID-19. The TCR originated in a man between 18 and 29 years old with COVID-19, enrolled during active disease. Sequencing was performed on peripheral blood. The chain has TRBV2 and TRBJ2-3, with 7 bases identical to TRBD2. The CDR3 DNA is TGTGCCAGCACAGCTCGGCTAGCGGTTAGCACAGATACGCAGTATTTT. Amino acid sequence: CASTARLAVSTDTQYF.